The rows below give T cell receptor beta chains drawn from one sample of a study of CD8 T cells in Susac syndrome. One entry per CDR3 protein, called by TCRdb with MiXCR from the immunoSEQ multiplex PCR reads. The repertoire holds fewer than 150,000 distinct CDR3 sequences, with over 85% as singletons. The specimen sequenced was CD8+ T cells from PBMCs. The receptor source for this set is a human donor in good health. CDR3s include the opening cysteine and the closing phenylalanine or tryptophan. A D gene is named only where the DNA matches it firmly. The size entry is marked missing in some rows and otherwise reads once, few, many or a size class.

v_call	d_call	clone_size	j_call	cdr3_aa	cdr3_nt
TRBV20-1	TRBD2	-	TRBJ2-7	CSAGTSGSPEQYF	TGCAGTGCCGGGACTAGCGGTTCTCCTGAGCAGTACTTC
TRBV4-2	-	-	TRBJ2-3	CASSHSTQGVLPDTQYF	TGTGCCAGCAGCCACTCCACCCAGGGCGTATTACCAGATACGCAGTATTTT
TRBV28	-	-	TRBJ2-1	CASSNISASSYNEQFF	TGTGCCAGCAGCAATATTTCGGCCAGCTCCTACAATGAGCAGTTCTTC
TRBV12-3/TRBV12-4	-	-	TRBJ2-3	CASSSTRAEFLTDTQYF	TGTGCCAGCAGTTCCACCAGAGCGGAGTTCCTCACAGATACGCAGTATTTT
TRBV18	-	-	TRBJ2-2	CASSPSFAGELFF	TGTGCCAGCTCACCGAGCTTCGCCGGGGAGCTGTTTTTT
TRBV29-1	-	-	TRBJ1-3	CSVEDPRGTVGNTIYF	TGCAGCGTTGAAGATCCTCGGGGAACTGTCGGAAACACCATATATTTT
TRBV29-1	-	-	TRBJ2-5	CGVAAHEETQYF	TGCGGCGTTGCGGCACATGAAGAGACCCAGTACTTC
TRBV20-1	TRBD1	-	TRBJ2-7	CSADSGTGGYEQYF	TGCAGTGCTGATTCCGGGACAGGGGGCTACGAGCAGTACTTC
TRBV14	-	-	TRBJ2-3	CASSLESRSPADTQYF	TGTGCCAGCAGCTTAGAAAGTCGTTCCCCCGCAGATACGCAGTATTTT
TRBV27	TRBD1	-	TRBJ2-7	CASSLGTEFYEQYF	TGTGCCAGCAGTTTAGGGACAGAATTCTACGAGCAGTACTTC
TRBV11-2	-	-	TRBJ2-1	CASSPYTDNEQFF	TGTGCCAGCAGCCCCTACACCGACAATGAGCAGTTCTTC
TRBV27	-	-	TRBJ2-5	CASSPLTRRETQYF	TGTGCCAGCAGTCCACTGACGCGGAGGGAGACCCAGTACTTC
TRBV23-1	-	once	TRBJ2-7	CASSQSSGPQYF	TGCGCCAGCAGTCAATCGTCTGGGCCCCAGTACTTC
TRBV6-2/TRBV6-3	-	-	TRBJ1-5	CASSLAYQPQHF	TGTGCCAGCAGTCTAGCTTACCAGCCCCAGCATTTT
TRBV9	-	-	TRBJ2-5	CASSVGPSGETQYF	TGTGCCAGCAGCGTCGGACCTTCCGGGGAGACCCAGTACTTC
TRBV23-1	-	once	TRBJ2-5	CASSPKGYPETQYF	TGCGCCAGCAGTCCTAAGGGGTACCCAGAGACCCAGTACTTC
TRBV5-1	TRBD1	once	TRBJ2-1	CASSLLPPWTGGINEQFF	TGCGCCAGCAGCCTACTTCCCCCTTGGACAGGGGGGATCAATGAGCAGTTCTTC
TRBV27	-	-	TRBJ1-2	CASSSLHWGGYTF	TGTGCCAGCAGTTCCCTCCACTGGGGGGGCTACACCTTC
TRBV7-6	TRBD2	-	TRBJ2-7	CASSSGTSGNEQYF	TGTGCCAGCAGCTCTGGGACTAGCGGGAACGAGCAGTACTTC
TRBV30	TRBD2	once	TRBJ2-7	CAWSVARLAGTFEQYF	TGTGCCTGGAGTGTCGCCAGACTAGCGGGAACCTTCGAGCAGTACTTC
TRBV7-9	TRBD2	-	TRBJ2-1	CASSLVSGSYNEQFF	TGTGCCAGCAGCCTGGTGAGCGGGAGTTACAATGAGCAGTTCTTC
TRBV27	-	once	TRBJ2-3	CASSSGSTDTQYF	TGTGCCAGCAGTTCGGGTAGCACAGATACGCAGTATTTT
TRBV30	TRBD1	-	TRBJ1-2	CAWRRMGTVVGYTF	TGTGCCTGGAGACGGATGGGGACAGTGGTTGGCTACACCTTC
TRBV7-6	-	-	TRBJ1-2	CASSLTGGTNYGYTF	TGTGCCAGCAGCTTAACCGGGGGAACGAACTATGGCTACACCTTC
TRBV7-9	-	-	TRBJ2-1	CASSFRLEGNEQFF	TGTGCCAGCAGCTTTCGGCTAGAGGGGAATGAGCAGTTCTTC
TRBV7-9	-	-	TRBJ2-7	CASSLKTDYEQYF	TGTGCCAGCAGCTTAAAGACAGACTACGAGCAGTACTTC
TRBV7-9	-	-	TRBJ2-7	CASSLKWAAEQYF	TGTGCCAGCAGCTTAAAATGGGCTGCCGAGCAGTACTTC
TRBV28	TRBD2	once	TRBJ2-3	CASSLSTSGVRTDTQYF	TGTGCCAGCAGTTTAAGTACTAGCGGGGTACGCACAGATACGCAGTATTTT
TRBV19	-	few	TRBJ2-7	CASKGSSYEQYF	TGTGCCAGTAAGGGGAGCTCCTACGAGCAGTACTTC
TRBV27	-	few	TRBJ2-1	CASSFVGDNEQFF	TGTGCCAGCAGTTTTGTGGGGGACAATGAGCAGTTCTTC
TRBV29-1	-	-	TRBJ2-1	CSVETPLYNEQFF	TGCAGCGTTGAAACACCCCTCTACAATGAGCAGTTCTTC
TRBV27	TRBD2	once	TRBJ2-7	CASSFASGSTTHEQYF	TGTGCCAGCAGTTTCGCTAGCGGGAGTACCACCCACGAGCAGTACTTC
TRBV4-3	-	-	TRBJ1-4	CASSQAGAGVEKLFF	TGCGCCAGCAGCCAAGCGGGCGCGGGAGTTGAAAAACTGTTTTTT
TRBV12-3/TRBV12-4	-	-	TRBJ2-7	CASSLRDTENEQYF	TGTGCCAGCAGCCTCCGGGACACGGAGAACGAGCAGTACTTC
TRBV30	-	-	TRBJ1-1	CAWSPGRGVEAFF	TGTGCCTGGAGTCCCGGACGCGGGGTGGAAGCTTTCTTT
TRBV20-1	TRBD1	-	TRBJ1-4	CSAPVTGGATNEKLFF	TGCAGTGCTCCCGTGACAGGGGGCGCAACTAATGAAAAACTGTTTTTT
TRBV9	TRBD2	-	TRBJ2-1	CASSSGTKEFF	TGTGCCAGCAGCTCCGGGACTAAGGAGTTCTTC
TRBV3-1	TRBD2	-	TRBJ2-1	CASSHGITGGNNEQFF	TGTGCCAGCAGCCACGGTATAACGGGAGGAAATAATGAGCAGTTCTTC
TRBV9	TRBD2	once	TRBJ2-3	CASSPWGGRSSTDTQYF	TGTGCCAGCAGCCCTTGGGGCGGGAGGAGTAGCACAGATACGCAGTATTTT
TRBV9	-	-	TRBJ2-1	CASRAQGAEQFF	TGTGCCAGCAGAGCACAGGGCGCTGAGCAGTTCTTC
TRBV28	-	-	TRBJ1-1	CASRTRVAEAFF	TGTGCCAGCAGGACTAGGGTAGCTGAAGCTTTCTTT
TRBV27	-	-	TRBJ1-1	CASSFAGDEAFF	TGTGCCAGCAGTTTTGCCGGGGATGAAGCTTTCTTT
TRBV9	TRBD1	-	TRBJ1-4	CASSLRQGGNEKLFF	TGTGCCAGCAGCCTTAGACAGGGTGGAAATGAAAAACTGTTTTTT
TRBV25-1	-	-	TRBJ2-1	CASSPPGLVYNEQFF	TGTGCCAGCAGTCCCCCGGGACTGGTCTACAATGAGCAGTTCTTC
TRBV27	-	-	TRBJ2-2	CATRMGFTGELFF	TGTGCCACACGAATGGGTTTCACCGGGGAGCTGTTTTTT
TRBV29-1	TRBD2	-	TRBJ2-3	CSVEFRDYAADTQYF	TGCAGCGTTGAATTTCGGGACTATGCGGCAGATACGCAGTATTTT
TRBV7-9	TRBD2	-	TRBJ2-3	CADEAILAGSTDTQYF	TGTGCCGACGAAGCAATCCTAGCGGGATCCACAGATACGCAGTATTTT
TRBV20-1	-	-	TRBJ1-2	CSARGGEGINYGYTF	TGCAGTGCTAGAGGGGGCGAGGGGATCAACTATGGCTACACCTTC
TRBV27	-	-	TRBJ2-1	CASSSIFSESNEQFF	TGTGCCAGCAGTTCGATTTTTAGCGAGAGCAATGAGCAGTTCTTC
TRBV6-5	-	-	TRBJ1-1	CASSYSRTANTEAFF	TGTGCCAGCAGTTACTCGCGGACAGCGAACACTGAAGCTTTCTTT
TRBV6-2/TRBV6-3	-	-	TRBJ2-2	CASSYWQNTGELFF	TGTGCCAGCAGTTACTGGCAGAACACCGGGGAGCTGTTTTTT
TRBV2	-	-	TRBJ2-1	CASTPWTTSYNEQFF	TGTGCCAGCACCCCTTGGACAACGTCCTACAATGAGCAGTTCTTC
TRBV11-2	-	-	TRBJ2-2	CASSLDRGLGGELFF	TGTGCCAGCAGCTTAGACAGGGGTTTGGGCGGGGAGCTGTTTTTT
TRBV4-3	TRBD2	-	TRBJ2-7	CASSPGTSGLTYEQYF	TGCGCCAGCAGCCCTGGGACTAGCGGGCTGACCTACGAGCAGTACTTC
TRBV29-1	-	-	TRBJ1-2	CSVEQGSNYGYTF	TGCAGCGTTGAACAGGGCTCTAACTATGGCTACACCTTC
TRBV3-1	TRBD1	few	TRBJ2-2	CASSQNQGALGELFF	TGTGCCAGCAGCCAGAATCAGGGGGCACTCGGGGAGCTGTTTTTT
TRBV5-1	-	-	TRBJ1-1	CASSQDGENTEAFF	TGCGCCAGCAGCCAGGACGGGGAGAACACTGAAGCTTTCTTT
TRBV6-5	TRBD1	-	TRBJ1-2	CASSESTGLGGYTF	TGTGCCAGCAGCGAATCGACAGGGTTGGGCGGCTACACCTTC